These 19 T cell receptor beta chains were sequenced from one sample in a study of beta chain features in type 1 diabetes. The authors reverse transcribed all of the isolated RNA, so sequencing captured expressed TCRB transcripts. Clones were sequenced by immunoSEQ multiplex PCR, and TCRdb holds only the in-frame ones, with some missing. In the table there are hundreds of thousands of clones, 11% of which are singletons. Sequences were obtained from naive CD4+ T cells from blood. The receptors shown here come from a woman between 18 and 29 years old in good health.

The chain employs TRBV4-3 and TRBJ1-5; tentative D call: TRBD1 (5 bases). The V end was cut by 0 bases, the J end by 11 bases, with 23 bases between. The CDR3 sequence is 17 residues long. CDR1 is LGHNA, CDR2 YSLEER, per germline. The CDR3 DNA is TGCGCCAGCAGCCAAGATTTGTTGCGGGGGACGGCTGAGGCCCAGCATTTT. This sequence encodes CASSQDLLRGTAEAQHF.

The rearrangement links TRBV11-2 to TRBJ2-1; tentatively, D is TRBD2 (6 bases). With 6 bases removed from V and 3 bases from J, the gap between germline ends came to 12 bases. The CDR3 runs 14 residues. Per the germline V gene, CDR1 is SGHAT and CDR2 is FQNNGV. CDR3 nucleotides: TGTGCCAGCAGTCTGACTAGGGGCTACAATGAGCAGTTCTTC. Translation: CASSLTRGYNEQFF. The variable domain in full, with the rest retrieved from reference TRBV11-2 and TRBJ2-1, is EAGVAQSPRYKIIEKRQSVAFWCNPISGHATLYWYQQILGQGPKLLIQFQNNGVVDDSQLPKDRFSAERLKGVDSTLKIQPAKLEDSAVYLCASSLTRGYNEQFFGPGTRLTVL.

The rearrangement uses TRBV9 and TRBJ2-7, with TRBD2 identical over 10 bases. Germline V gene lookup returns CDR1 SGDLS and CDR2 YYNGEE. This CDR3 spans 15 amino acids. J lost 4 bases, V lost 3 bases, and 7 bases had no gene match. CDR3 nucleotide sequence: TGTGCCAGCAGCGGGCGCGGGACTAGCGTTTACGAGCAGTACTTC. This translates into CASSGRGTSVYEQYF.

This clone was picked up a small number of times. V and J are TRBV29-1 and TRBJ2-5; no clear D. This CDR3 spans 14 amino acids. The germline V gene encodes CDR1 SQVTM and CDR2 ANQGSEA. V was shortened by 1 base and J by 0 bases, with 9 bases between the two germline ends. The CDR3 DNA reads as TGCAGCGTTGAAGGTACAGCGTACCAAGAGACCCAGTACTTC. This gives the protein CSVEGTAYQETQYF.

This clone was observed a handful of times. The chain combines TRBV5-6 with TRBJ2-1; 11 bases map to TRBD1. After removal of 5 bases from V and 6 bases from J, the junction contained 4 bases not matched to a gene. The CDR3 loop spans 14 amino acids. Germline V CDR1 and CDR2: SGHDT, YYEEEE. The chain's CDR3 is CASSAGQGVNEQFF. CDR3 in DNA: TGTGCCAGCAGTGCGGGACAGGGGGTCAATGAGCAGTTCTTC.

This clone has only a few counts. V usage is TRBV6-1 and J usage is TRBJ2-7; 7 bases are shared with TRBD1. Germline CDR1 and CDR2: MNHNS and SASEGT. The CDR3 is 14 residues long. V shed 3 bases, J shed 3 bases, and the junction held 5 bases outside the gene matches. The CDR3 region is CASSDGQAYYEQYV. The CDR3 DNA is TGTGCCAGCAGTGATGGACAGGCGTACTACGAGCAGTACGTC.

The chain carries TRBV7-9 and TRBJ1-1; perhaps TRBD1 as D (6 bases). The CDR3 contains 12 residues. Germline CDR1 and CDR2: SEHNR and FQNEAQ (reference sequence). V dropped 1 base and J dropped 7 bases, with 7 bases sitting between them. For the CDR3, the DNA is TGTGCCAGCAGCTTAGTACAGGGTGAAGCTTTCTTT. Encoded protein: CASSLVQGEAFF.

The chain employs TRBV4-3 and TRBJ1-2; D possibly corresponds to TRBD1 (5 bases). This CDR3 is 13 amino acids long. CDR1 and CDR2 (germline): LGHNA, YSLEER. The V and J ends lost 3 bases and 8 bases respectively, with 13 bases between them. CDR3 nucleotides: TGCGCCAGCAGCCATCTAGGGGTGGGAGGCTACACCTTC. Protein sequence: CASSHLGVGGYTF.

This clone came up a few times. The chain recombines TRBV7-2 with TRBJ2-7; unclear D gene. The CDR3 consists of 12 residues. V lost 3 bases and J lost 5, with 8 bases in between. CDR1 SGHTA and CDR2 FQGNSA come from the germline V gene. The CDR3 bases are TGTGCCAGCAGCTTCCAACAGAACGAGCAGTACTTC. As protein: CASSFQQNEQYF.

This chain uses TRBV2 with TRBJ2-5; D may be TRBD1 (5 bases). This CDR3 region has 12 residues. V lost 6 bases and J lost 9, with 14 bases in between. CDR1 and CDR2 (germline): SNHLY, FYNNEI. The CDR3 bases are TGTGCCAGCAGCGCCGCACGACAGCCCCAGTACTTC. It yields the protein CASSAARQPQYF.

The rearrangement links TRBV6-5 to TRBJ1-1, with D tentatively TRBD1 (6 bases). V was clipped by 5 bases and J by 3 bases, with 16 bases between them. The CDR3 length is 15 residues. CDR1 MNHEY and CDR2 SVGAGI come from the germline V gene. The CDR3 nucleotides are TGTGCCAGCAGTGCCTATACAGGGAGTGACACTGAAGCTTTCTTT. It translates to CASSAYTGSDTEAFF.

The V and J genes are TRBV25-1 and TRBJ2-7; D is tentatively TRBD1 or TRBD2 (6 bases each). The CDR3 loop spans 12 amino acids. Germline assignment: CDR1 MGHDK and CDR2 SYGVNS. V was pared by 8 bases and J by 12 bases, with 20 bases between. This CDR3 reads CASLGRRDILYV. CDR3 nucleotide sequence: TGTGCCAGCCTCGGGAGAAGGGACATCTTGTACGTC.

Details on this clone: The sample holds other DNA sequences that translate to the same CDR3. The V gene is TRBV18, the J gene TRBJ2-7; D may match TRBD1 or TRBD2 (5 bases each). V was clipped by 2 bases and J by 3 bases, with 5 bases between them. The germline V gene has CDR1 KGHSH and CDR2 LQKENI. This CDR3 is built from 12 residues. The CDR3 coding sequence is TGTGCCAGCTCACCAGGGGGCTACGAGCAGTACGTC. Translating it yields CASSPGGYEQYV.

This clone occurred a few times. The chain employs TRBV5-4 and TRBJ2-5; 8 nucleotides agree with TRBD2. J lost 5 bases, V lost 6 bases, and 6 bases had no gene match. Germline loops: CDR1 SGHNT, CDR2 YYREEE (reference sequence). The CDR3 totals 13 residues. CDR3 coding DNA: TGTGCCAGCACCCGTAGCGGGGCGGAGACCCAGTACTTC. Its translation is CASTRSGAETQYF.

This chain joins TRBV9 and TRBJ2-3; 10 nucleotides match TRBD2. Germline V gene sequence: CDR1 SGDLS, CDR2 YYNGEE. CDR3 length equals 17 residues. J was trimmed by 0 bases and V by 0 bases; bases with no gene match: 4. In DNA, the CDR3 is TGTGCCAGCAGCGTAGGAGGACTAGCGGCTAGCACAGATACGCAGTATTTT. This gives the protein CASSVGGLAASTDTQYF.

The chain is built from TRBV5-1 and TRBJ1-5; D is undetermined. The V and J ends lost 2 bases and 4 bases respectively, with 10 bases between them. The CDR3 runs to 14 residues. Germline CDR1 SGHRS, CDR2 YFSETQ. CDR3 nucleotide sequence: TGCGCCAGCAGCTTCGGACCTATTAATCAGCCCCAGCATTTT. It is translated as CASSFGPINQPQHF.

In regard to this clone: This sample includes further DNA sequences coding for the same CDR3. The chain carries TRBV15 and TRBJ2-6; D not resolved. Germline-derived CDR1 and CDR2 are LNHNV and YYDKDF (reference sequence). The CDR3 length is 13 residues. V was cut by 9 bases and J by 0 bases, with 6 bases left in between. The CDR3 DNA reads as TGTGCCACTAGGGACTCTGGGGCCAACGTCCTGACTTTC. Amino acid sequence: CATRDSGANVLTF.

A note on this clone: A read error may account for a junction end that differs from germline. This chain links TRBV7-7 with TRBJ2-5; TRBD2 agrees at 8 bases. The CDR3 is 16 amino acids. Germline CDR1 is SSHAT and CDR2 is FNYEAQ (reference sequence). In DNA, the CDR3 is TGTGCTAGCAGCTTAGTCCCCAGCGGGAGTCTAAAGACCCAGTACTTC. The encoded protein is CASSLVPSGSLKTQYF.

V gene TRBV27 combines with J gene TRBJ1-6; TRBD1 might be the D (6 bases). The CDR3 is made up of 13 amino acids. V was pared by 8 bases and J by 7 bases, with 12 bases between. CDR1 MNHEY and CDR2 SMNVEV come from the germline V gene (reference sequence). CDR3 DNA sequence: TGTGCCAGCGGGGAGGGGGGCAATTCACCCCTCCACTTT. It specifies CASGEGGNSPLHF.